A single sample is the source of the 27 T cell receptor beta chains below, sequenced in a study of identifying expanded T cells in peripheral blood. The table came from immunoSEQ multiplex PCR; TCRdb's copy has only in-frame clones and leaves some out. The sample carries around 130,000 clones, 65% to 90% recorded once. The specimen sequenced was blood. Receptor source: a person between 18 and 75 years old in good health.

The chain links TRBV28 to TRBJ2-7; no definite D call. This CDR3 comprises 11 residues. With 4 bases removed from V and 5 bases from J, the gap between germline ends came to 6 bases. The germline V gene has CDR1 MDHEN and CDR2 SYDVKM. In nucleotides, the CDR3 is TGTGCCAGCAGTTCCTTCAACGAGCAGTACTTC. Translation gives CASSSFNEQYF. Based on the CDR3 plus reference TRBV28 and TRBJ2-7, the full variable domain is DVKVTQSSRYLVKRTGEKVFLECVQDMDHENMFWYRQDPGLGLRLIYFSYDVKMKEKGDIPEGYSVSREKKERFSLILESASTNQTSMYLCASSSFNEQYFGPGTRLTVT.

V is TRBV6-5 and J is TRBJ1-1; D not resolved. Trimming removed 5 bases at V and 1 base at J, with 8 bases between. The CDR3 is 13 amino acids. CDR1 is MNHEY and CDR2 is SVGAGI in the germline V gene. The CDR3 spells CASSLLTNTEAFF. In DNA, the CDR3 is TGTGCCAGCAGTCTTCTTACGAACACTGAAGCTTTCTTT.

V gene TRBV4-1 combines with J gene TRBJ1-1; D unresolved. The germline CDR1 and CDR2 sequences are MGHRA and YSYEKL. This CDR3 spans 15 amino acids. Between the trimmed V and J ends, which lost 1 base and 0 bases, there was a span of 9 bases. CDR3 region: CASSQGIAMNTEAFF. The CDR3 region has the DNA TGCGCCAGCAGCCAAGGGATCGCAATGAACACTGAAGCTTTCTTT.

V and J are TRBV18 and TRBJ2-5; D not certain. There are 16 residues in the CDR3. Trimming took off 4 bases at V and 1 base at J, with 16 bases between the two ends. Germline V gene lookup returns CDR1 KGHSH and CDR2 LQKENI. Here the CDR3 reads CASSLPGAEVQETQYF. DNA of the CDR3: TGTGCCAGCTCACTCCCGGGTGCCGAAGTCCAAGAGACCCAGTACTTC.

The chain links TRBV2 to TRBJ1-2; D is ambiguous. Germline assignment: CDR1 SNHLY and CDR2 FYNNEI. V lost 1 base and J 4 bases, leaving 7 bases between the germline ends. The CDR3 length is 13 residues. This chain's CDR3 is CASSEGRSYGYTF. CDR3 bases: TGTGCCAGCAGTGAAGGACGGTCCTATGGCTACACCTTC.

The V call is TRBV19, the J call TRBJ1-1, with 8 bases lining up with TRBD1. Germline V gene lookup returns CDR1 LNHDA and CDR2 SQIVND (reference sequence). After removal of 4 bases from V and 5 bases from J, the junction contained 12 bases not matched to a gene. This CDR3 spans 16 amino acids. In DNA, the CDR3 is TGTGCCAGTAGTACCGGACAGGGAAGGGGTGGAACTGAAGCTTTCTTT. This translates into CASSTGQGRGGTEAFF.

This clone has only one observation. This chain links TRBV7-2 with TRBJ2-7; D unclear. V lost 8 bases, J lost 2 bases, and 16 bases lay in between. The CDR3 totals 14 residues. Germline CDR1 reads SGHTA; CDR2 reads FQGNSA. This chain's CDR3 is CASGSPPLTYEQYF. The DNA of the CDR3 is TGTGCCAGCGGCTCTCCCCCGCTAACCTACGAGCAGTACTTC.

The chain couples TRBV18 to TRBJ1-2; no clear D gene. Germline V CDR1 and CDR2: KGHSH, LQKENI. CDR3 size: 14 residues. V shed 3 bases and J shed 2 bases, with 10 bases lying between them. CDR3 loop: CASSPGAANYGYTF. CDR3 sequence (DNA): TGTGCCAGCTCACCCGGAGCTGCCAACTATGGCTACACCTTC.

This clone was counted between two and nine times. V is TRBV11-2 and J is TRBJ1-4; weak D call: TRBD1 (5 bases). V lost 5 bases, J lost 12 bases, and 13 bases lay in between. In germline, CDR1 is SGHAT, CDR2 FQNNGV. The CDR3 extends over 12 amino acids. CDR3 in amino acids: CASSPLGVELFF. The CDR3 DNA is TGTGCCAGCAGCCCTCTGGGGGTGGAACTGTTTTTT.

This sequence joins TRBV6-5 and TRBJ2-7, with D perhaps assigned TRBD1 or TRBD2 (5 bases each). This CDR3 contains 14 residues. V lost 5 bases and J lost 2, with 13 bases in between. Germline V CDR1 and CDR2: MNHEY, SVGAGI. In DNA, the CDR3 is TGTGCCAGCAGTAAGGGGACCCGTGCCTACGAGCAGTACTTC. This encodes CASSKGTRAYEQYF.

The V and J genes are TRBV7-3 and TRBJ2-3; 8 bases align to TRBD2. The CDR3 consists of 14 residues. Trimming took 6 bases from V and 12 from J; bases not matched to a gene: 14. Germline-derived CDR1 and CDR2 are SGHTA and FQGTGA. CDR3 sequence: CASSSGSSGLSQYF. CDR3 in DNA: TGTGCCAGCAGTTCCGGGTCTAGCGGGCTGTCACAGTATTTT. The entire variable domain, with the rest obtained from reference TRBV7-3 and TRBJ2-3, is as follows: GAGVSQTPSNKVTEKGKYVELRCDPISGHTALYWYRQSLGQGPEFLIYFQGTGAADDSGLPNDRFFAVRPEGSVSTLKIQRTERGDSAVYLCASSSGSSGLSQYFGPGTRLTVL.

V is TRBV7-9 and J is TRBJ1-1; TRBD1 aligns across 8 bases. V trimming: 3 bases; J trimming: 0 bases; junction bases outside the gene matches: 3. Germline V gene sequence: CDR1 SEHNR, CDR2 FQNEAQ (reference sequence). CDR3 size: 15 residues. The CDR3: CASSLRTGMNTEAFF. CDR3 bases: TGTGCCAGCAGCTTGCGGACAGGGATGAACACTGAAGCTTTCTTT.

The V gene is TRBV29-1, the J gene TRBJ2-1, with unresolved D. Germline V gene sequence: CDR1 SQVTM, CDR2 ANQGSEA. The CDR3 is 14 residues long. Trimming removed 0 bases from V and 5 bases from J, with 11 bases in between. The CDR3, as DNA: TGCAGCGTTGAAGACTCACGGAAACACAATGAGCAGTTCTTC. As protein: CSVEDSRKHNEQFF.

The V call is TRBV7-9, the J call TRBJ1-4; D unclear. The CDR3 has 15 amino acids. V lost 4 bases, J lost 5 bases, and 14 bases lay in between. CDR1 is SEHNR, CDR2 FQNEAQ, per germline (reference sequence). The CDR3 reads CASSSSALRNEKLFF. CDR3 DNA: TGTGCCAGCAGCTCCTCGGCCCTCCGGAATGAAAAACTGTTTTTT.

V gene TRBV12-1 combines with J gene TRBJ1-4; TRBD1, as called in the table, went unchecked against the DNA. TRBV12-1 is marked as a pseudogene. CDR3 length equals 14 residues. The CDR3 sequence is CASSARDTRRKLFF. In DNA, the CDR3 is TGTGCCAGCAGCGCCCGGGACACTAGACGGAAACTGTTTTTT.

CDR3 bases: TGTGCCAGCAGCCAAGAAGCGGCCACAGATACGCAGTATTTT. It specifies CASSQEAATDTQYF. This rearrangement joins TRBV14 to TRBJ2-3; D might be TRBD2 (5 bases). This CDR3 comprises 14 residues. V was cut by 0 bases and J by 2 bases, with 6 bases left in between. Germline CDR1 SGHDN, CDR2 FVKESK.

The chain combines TRBV15 with TRBJ2-3; TRBD2 matches at 12 bases. The CDR3 spans 14 residues. CDR1 and CDR2 from the germline V gene are LNHNV and YYDKDF (reference sequence). The ends lost 4 bases at V and 8 bases at J; junction bases unmatched: 4. This chain's CDR3 is CATSIALAGGTQYF. CDR3 nucleotides: TGTGCCACCAGCATCGCACTAGCGGGGGGTACGCAGTATTTT.

This rearrangement joins TRBV18 to TRBJ2-7, with unresolved D. There are 14 residues in the CDR3. Germline CDR1 reads KGHSH; CDR2 reads LQKENI. Trimming removed 2 bases from V and 2 bases from J, with 10 bases in between. As DNA, the CDR3 is TGTGCCAGCTCACCAACGGCTGAAACCTACGAGCAGTACTTC. This encodes CASSPTAETYEQYF. Based on the CDR3 plus reference TRBV18 and TRBJ2-7, the full variable domain is NAGVMQNPRHLVRRRGQEARLRCSPMKGHSHVYWYRQLPEEGLKFMVYLQKENIIDESGMPKERFSAEFPKEGPSILRIQQVVRGDSAAYFCASSPTAETYEQYFGPGTRLTVT.

This clone was observed a handful of times. The V gene is TRBV6-4, the J gene TRBJ1-1; 9 bases line up with TRBD1. The V gene's germline CDR1 is MRHNA and CDR2 SNTAGT. V was clipped by 5 bases and J by 4 bases; unmatched bases: 5. This CDR3 is built from 14 residues. The CDR3 sequence is CASSPQQGATEAFF. DNA for the CDR3: TGTGCCAGCAGTCCTCAACAGGGGGCCACTGAAGCTTTCTTT.

This sequence joins TRBV28 and TRBJ2-1, with 12 nucleotides matching TRBD2. In germline, CDR1 is MDHEN, CDR2 SYDVKM. V lost 8 bases to trimming and J lost 8 bases; unmatched junction nucleotides: 4. This CDR3 has 13 residues. This chain's CDR3 is CASATSGSHEQFF. The CDR3 region has the DNA TGTGCCAGCGCGACTAGCGGGAGTCATGAGCAGTTCTTC.

V usage is TRBV4-1 and J usage is TRBJ2-7; 8 nucleotides align to TRBD2. J gave up 2 bases and V 1 base, and 7 bases lay outside the gene matches. The CDR3 consists of 16 residues. CDR1 and CDR2 from the germline V gene are MGHRA and YSYEKL. The CDR3 sequence is CASSQASLAGTYEQYF. The CDR3 DNA is TGCGCCAGCAGCCAAGCTAGCCTAGCGGGTACCTACGAGCAGTACTTC.

The chain links TRBV11-2 to TRBJ2-7, with a tentative D call TRBD2 (5 bases). The CDR3 is 13 residues long. The V end was cut by 6 bases, the J end by 7 bases, with 16 bases between. Germline values: CDR1 SGHAT, CDR2 FQNNGV. The CDR3 is CASSLAGSLEQYF. CDR3 in DNA: TGTGCCAGCAGTCTAGCTGGTAGCTTGGAGCAGTACTTC.

This clone was detected a few times. The chain uses TRBV14 and TRBJ2-7; 13 nucleotides align to TRBD2. The junction had 14 bases not matched to a gene; V was cut back by 4 bases and J by 5 bases. This CDR3 has 18 amino acids. Germline V gene sequence: CDR1 SGHDN, CDR2 FVKESK. The CDR3 reads CASSPGWGLAGILDEQYF. CDR3 in DNA: TGTGCCAGCAGCCCCGGGTGGGGACTAGCGGGAATCCTCGACGAGCAGTACTTC.

The rearrangement uses TRBV7-8 and TRBJ1-2; D possibly corresponds to TRBD1 (5 bases). The germline V gene has CDR1 SGHVS and CDR2 FQNEAQ. The CDR3 is 15 amino acids. V was shortened by 1 base and J by 4 bases, with 13 bases between the two germline ends. CDR3 sequence reads: CASSLGTPGSYGYTF. In DNA form, the CDR3 reads TGTGCCAGCAGCTTAGGGACCCCAGGGAGCTATGGCTACACCTTC.

The chain is built from TRBV4-2 and TRBJ1-4; no clear D. V lost 1 base, J lost 3 bases, and 6 bases lay in between. This CDR3 comprises 14 residues. Germline values: CDR1 LGHNA, CDR2 YNFKEQ. The CDR3 DNA reads TGTGCCAGCAGCCAAGGAGGTTCTAATGAAAAACTGTTTTTT. It codes for CASSQGGSNEKLFF.

This clone has only one observation. The chain links TRBV7-3 to TRBJ1-2; TRBD1 is a possible D gene (5 bases). The V and J ends lost 1 base and 0 bases respectively, with 21 bases between them. CDR1 is SGHTA and CDR2 is FQGTGA in the germline V gene. The CDR3 runs 19 residues. CDR3 residues: CASSLKPLNGGGANYGYTF. The CDR3 region has the DNA TGTGCCAGCAGCTTAAAACCCCTCAATGGGGGGGGAGCTAACTATGGCTACACCTTC.

This clone was counted once. DNA for the CDR3: TGTGCCTGGATGGGGGGGAATTCACCCCTCCACTTT. Translated: CAWMGGNSPLHF. This chain links TRBV30 with TRBJ1-6, with TRBD1 as a possible D gene (5 bases). The CDR3 is 12 amino acids. From germline, CDR1 is GTSNPN and CDR2 SVGIG (reference sequence). Between the trimmed V and J ends, which lost 4 bases and 7 bases, there was a span of 8 bases.